This TCR beta chain appears in the sequencing data of a study of OX40 agonist ivuxolimab in advanced cancers. Overall study: Patients were infused with ivuxolimab every 2 weeks at 0.01 to 10 mg/kg. Study-wide points: Compared with others, partial responders at 0.1-3.0 mg/kg displayed clonal expansion among the lowest.

The data were produced by immunoSEQ multiplex PCR, yet TCRdb's version contains in-frame clones alone and is incomplete. The sample consists of about 94,000 clones, approximately 90% of them appearing once. Germline V lookup: CDR1 SGHAT, CDR2 FQNNGV. This CDR3 is built from 13 residues. V lost 6 bases to trimming and J lost 8 bases, with 11 bases between them. Comment on this clone: No antigen is known for it.

The sequence derives from an adult with an advanced solid tumor such as melanoma, head and neck, liver or kidney cancer. The specimen was CD4+ or CD8+ T cells sorted from blood, collected in a trial of the OX40 agonist ivuxolimab. The rearrangement links TRBV11-2 to TRBJ1-6; D is undetermined. This CDR3 is CASRMGTYSPLHF. The CDR3 DNA follows: TGTGCCAGCAGAATGGGAACTTATTCACCCCTCCACTTT.